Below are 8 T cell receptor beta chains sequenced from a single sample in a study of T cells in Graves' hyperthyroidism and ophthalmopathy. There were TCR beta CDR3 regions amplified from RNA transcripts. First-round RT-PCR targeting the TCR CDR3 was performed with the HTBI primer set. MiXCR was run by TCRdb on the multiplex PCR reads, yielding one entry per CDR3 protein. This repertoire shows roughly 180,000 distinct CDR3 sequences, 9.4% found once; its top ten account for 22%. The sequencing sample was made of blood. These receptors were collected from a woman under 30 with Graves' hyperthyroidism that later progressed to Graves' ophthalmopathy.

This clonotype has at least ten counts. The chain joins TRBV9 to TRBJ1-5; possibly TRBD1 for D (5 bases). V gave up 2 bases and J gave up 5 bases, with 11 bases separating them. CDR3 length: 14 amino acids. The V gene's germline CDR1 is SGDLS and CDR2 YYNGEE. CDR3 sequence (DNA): TGTGCCAGCAGCGTCAGGGTTACGGATCAGCCCCAGCATTTT. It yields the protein CASSVRVTDQPQHF.

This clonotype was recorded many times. The CDR3 protein is CASSEDGQGRQPQHF. CDR3 coding DNA: TGTGCCAGCAGTGAAGATGGACAGGGTCGTCAGCCCCAGCATTTT. V and J are TRBV6-1 and TRBJ1-5; 8 positions match TRBD1. After removal of 1 base from V and 6 bases from J, the junction contained 5 bases not matched to a gene. The germline CDR1 and CDR2 sequences are MNHNS and SASEGT. The CDR3 sequence is 15 residues long.

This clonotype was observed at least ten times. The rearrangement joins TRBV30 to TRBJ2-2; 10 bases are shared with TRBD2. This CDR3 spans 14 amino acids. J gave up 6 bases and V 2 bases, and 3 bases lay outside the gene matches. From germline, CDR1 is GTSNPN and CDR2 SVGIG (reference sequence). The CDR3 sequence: CAWSHLAGAGELFF. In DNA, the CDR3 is TGTGCCTGGAGTCACCTAGCGGGAGCCGGGGAGCTGTTTTTT.

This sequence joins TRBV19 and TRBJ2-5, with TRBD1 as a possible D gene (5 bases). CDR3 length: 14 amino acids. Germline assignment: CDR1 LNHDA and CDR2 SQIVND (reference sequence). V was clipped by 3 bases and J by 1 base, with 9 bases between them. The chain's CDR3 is CASSMTDPQETQYF. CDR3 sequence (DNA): TGTGCCAGTAGTATGACAGATCCCCAAGAGACCCAGTACTTC. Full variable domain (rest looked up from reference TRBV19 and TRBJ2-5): DGGITQSPKYLFRKEGQNVTLSCEQNLNHDAMYWYRQDPGQGLRLIYYSQIVNDFQKGDIAEGYSVSREKKESFPLTVTSAQKNPTAFYLCASSMTDPQETQYFGPGTRLLVL.

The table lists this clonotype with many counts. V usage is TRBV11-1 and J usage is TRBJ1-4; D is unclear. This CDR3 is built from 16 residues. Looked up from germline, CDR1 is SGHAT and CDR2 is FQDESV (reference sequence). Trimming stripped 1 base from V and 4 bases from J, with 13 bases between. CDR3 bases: TGTGCCAGCAGCTTAGGAGCGGCGGCGGATAATGAAAAACTGTTTTTT. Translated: CASSLGAAADNEKLFF.

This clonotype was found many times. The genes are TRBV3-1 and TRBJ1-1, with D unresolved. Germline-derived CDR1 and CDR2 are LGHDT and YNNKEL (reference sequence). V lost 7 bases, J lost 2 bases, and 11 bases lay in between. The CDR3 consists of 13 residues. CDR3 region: CASTRGSNTEAFF. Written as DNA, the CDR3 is TGTGCCAGCACCCGGGGAAGTAACACTGAAGCTTTCTTT.

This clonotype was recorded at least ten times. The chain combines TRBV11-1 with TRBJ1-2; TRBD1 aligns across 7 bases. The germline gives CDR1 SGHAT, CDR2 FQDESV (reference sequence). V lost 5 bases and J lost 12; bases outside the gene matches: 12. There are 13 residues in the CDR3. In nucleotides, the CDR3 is TGTGCCAGCAGCCCCGTTCGGACAGGTGTCAACACCTTC. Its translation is CASSPVRTGVNTF.

The CDR3 region is CSAGTGTSGNTIYF. The CDR3 DNA reads TGCAGTGCTGGTACAGGGACCTCTGGAAACACCATATATTTT. The chain carries TRBV20-1 and TRBJ1-3; the D gene is possibly TRBD1 (6 bases). The CDR3 loop spans 14 amino acids. Germline values: CDR1 DFQATT, CDR2 SNEGSKA (reference sequence). V gave up 5 bases and J gave up 0 bases, with 11 bases separating them.